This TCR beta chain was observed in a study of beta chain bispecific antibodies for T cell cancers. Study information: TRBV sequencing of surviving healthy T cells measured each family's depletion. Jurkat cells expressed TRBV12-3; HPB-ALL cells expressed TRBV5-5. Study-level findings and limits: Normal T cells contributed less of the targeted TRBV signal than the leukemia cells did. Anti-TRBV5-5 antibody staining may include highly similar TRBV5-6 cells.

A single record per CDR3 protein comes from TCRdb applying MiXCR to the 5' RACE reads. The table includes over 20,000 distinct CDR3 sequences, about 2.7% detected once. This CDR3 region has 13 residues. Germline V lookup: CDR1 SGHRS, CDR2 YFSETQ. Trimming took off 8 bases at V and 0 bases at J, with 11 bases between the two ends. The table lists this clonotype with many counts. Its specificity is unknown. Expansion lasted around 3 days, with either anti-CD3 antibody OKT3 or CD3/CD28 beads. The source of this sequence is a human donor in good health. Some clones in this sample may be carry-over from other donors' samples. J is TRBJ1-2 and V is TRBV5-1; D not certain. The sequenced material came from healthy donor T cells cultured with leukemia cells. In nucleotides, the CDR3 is TGCGCCAGTGGTCAGGAGACTAACTATGGCTACACCTTC. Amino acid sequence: CASGQETNYGYTF.